This T cell receptor (beta chain) was obtained from a study of blood T cell repertoires in COVID-19. Across the study: Samples came from the United States, Italy and Spain, spanning acute and convalescent COVID-19. T cells, B-cell-depleted T cells, or PBMCs supplied cDNA or gDNA.

Source study methods: Scientists estimated how many nucleated cells there were by amplifying reference gene primers. The protocol was immunoSEQ multiplex PCR, while the TCRdb copy is restricted to in-frame clones and leaves out a portion. V and J calls and clone size follow that table, whereas D and trimming were derived from the DNA. The sample consists of about 76,000 clones, roughly 74% of them appearing once. V was clipped by 3 bases and J by 5 bases; unmatched bases: 8. The CDR3 is 14 amino acids. The V gene's germline CDR1 is DFQATT and CDR2 SNEGSKA (reference sequence). The receptor's source is a human donor in a cohort sampled during active COVID-19. The genes are TRBV20-1 and TRBJ2-3; 7 positions agree with TRBD2. Sequenced: peripheral blood. CDR3 coding DNA: TGCAGTGCTAGTGTCTCTAGCGGAAAAGATACGCAGTATTTT. This translates into CSASVSSGKDTQYF.